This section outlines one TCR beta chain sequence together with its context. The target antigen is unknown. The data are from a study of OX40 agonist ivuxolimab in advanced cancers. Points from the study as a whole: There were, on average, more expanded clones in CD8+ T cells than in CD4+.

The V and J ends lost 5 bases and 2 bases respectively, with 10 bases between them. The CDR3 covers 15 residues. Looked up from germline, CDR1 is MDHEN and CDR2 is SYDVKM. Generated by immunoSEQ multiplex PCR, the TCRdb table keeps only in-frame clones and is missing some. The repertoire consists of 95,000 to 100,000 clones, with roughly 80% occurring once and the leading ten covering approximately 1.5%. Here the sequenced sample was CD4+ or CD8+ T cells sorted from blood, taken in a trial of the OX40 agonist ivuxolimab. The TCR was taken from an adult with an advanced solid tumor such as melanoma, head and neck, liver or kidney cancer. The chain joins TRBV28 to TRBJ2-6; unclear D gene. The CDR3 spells CASSRQIPGANVLTF. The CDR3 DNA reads TGTGCCAGCAGTAGGCAGATCCCTGGGGCCAACGTCCTGACTTTC. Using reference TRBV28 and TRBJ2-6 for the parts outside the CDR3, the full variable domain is DVKVTQSSRYLVKRTGEKVFLECVQDMDHENMFWYRQDPGLGLRLIYFSYDVKMKEKGDIPEGYSVSREKKERFSLILESASTNQTSMYLCASSRQIPGANVLTFGAGSRLTVL.